These T cell receptor beta chains were read from a single sample in a study of cytomegalovirus exposure and HLA in healthy donors. Data came from immunoSEQ multiplex PCR; TCRdb stores just in-frame clones and leaves some out. The sample consists of about 100,000 clones, approximately 77% of them appearing once. The sample was PBMCs. The source of these receptors is a male donor in good health and CMV-seropositive. Both conserved end residues are part of each CDR3. A D gene is named only where the DNA matches it firmly. Clone size is not always given. Where it is, it says once, few, many or a class for expanded clones.

TRBJ1-4,13,.,TRBV29-1,TRBD1,CSATGQAGEKLFF,TGCAGCGCTACGGGACAGGCGGGGGAAAAACTGTTTTTT
TRBJ2-4,13,.,TRBV29-1,.,CSVYTDVKNSQYF,TGCAGCGTATACACGGATGTCAAAAACAGTCAGTACTTC
TRBJ2-3,18,.,TRBV7-9,TRBD2,CASSQAGVAGSSTDTQYF,TGTGCCAGCAGCCAAGCGGGTGTAGCGGGATCTAGCACAGATACGCAGTATTTT
TRBJ2-5,14,.,TRBV7-9,TRBD1,CASSFGTGEETQYF,TGTGCCAGCAGCTTTGGGACAGGGGAAGAGACCCAGTACTTC
TRBJ2-1,13,.,TRBV29-1,TRBD1,CSVAGQGYNEQFF,TGCAGCGTTGCAGGACAGGGGTACAATGAGCAGTTCTTC
TRBJ2-7,15,once,TRBV4-1,.,CASSQDMAGAGEQYF,TGCGCCAGCAGCCAAGATATGGCAGGGGCTGGCGAGCAGTACTTC
TRBJ2-3,15,.,TRBV2,TRBD2,CASNGLAGGPDTQYF,TGTGCCAGCAACGGACTAGCGGGAGGTCCAGATACGCAGTATTTT
TRBJ2-2,18,.,TRBV7-8,.,CASSLAGWGAVNTGELFF,TGTGCCAGCAGCTTAGCGGGGTGGGGAGCGGTCAACACCGGGGAGCTGTTTTTT
TRBJ2-7,19,.,TRBV5-1,TRBD2,CASSLVSGTSGRASYEQYF,TGCGCCAGCAGCTTGGTATCCGGGACTAGCGGGAGGGCCTCCTACGAGCAGTACTTC
TRBJ2-2,16,.,TRBV9,TRBD2,CASSSRLAGRTGELFF,TGTGCCAGCAGCTCGCGACTAGCGGGAAGGACCGGGGAGCTGTTTTTT
TRBJ2-1,16,.,TRBV4-3,TRBD2,CASSQLAGSSYNEQFF,TGCGCCAGCAGCCAATTAGCGGGGAGCTCCTACAATGAGCAGTTCTTC
TRBJ2-7,17,.,TRBV27,.,CASSYVRGLPSSVEQYF,TGTGCCAGCAGTTACGTCCGGGGTCTGCCGTCCTCGGTCGAGCAGTACTTC
TRBJ2-7,14,few,TRBV6-5,TRBD1,CASSYTGQTYEQYF,TGTGCCAGCAGTTACACGGGACAGACTTACGAGCAGTACTTC
TRBJ2-2,13,.,TRBV11-3,.,CASSLDLEGQLFF,TGTGCCAGCAGCTTAGATCTAGAGGGTCAGCTGTTTTTT
TRBJ2-5,14,.,TRBV7-2,.,CASTPTVVQETQYF,TGTGCCAGCACCCCGACAGTCGTCCAAGAGACCCAGTACTTC
TRBJ1-1,12,.,TRBV10-2,.,CASRDRNTEAFF,TGCGCCAGCAGGGACAGGAACACTGAAGCTTTCTTT
TRBJ1-1,15,.,TRBV7-9,TRBD1,CASSLDRGRGTEAFF,TGTGCCAGCAGCTTAGACAGGGGGCGCGGTACTGAAGCTTTCTTT
TRBJ1-4,15,.,TRBV7-6,.,CASRPGLTTNEKLFF,TGTGCCAGCAGGCCCGGACTGACAACTAATGAAAAACTGTTTTTT
TRBJ2-5,15,.,TRBV27,TRBD1,CASSTLRQGGETQYF,TGTGCCAGCAGTACCTTACGACAGGGGGGAGAGACCCAGTACTTC
TRBJ2-5,16,.,TRBV6-5,TRBD2,CASSYSIAGGGETQYF,TGTGCCAGCAGTTACTCGATAGCGGGAGGGGGAGAGACCCAGTACTTC
TRBJ2-7,15,.,TRBV7-2,.,CASSQGQLHLYEQYF,TGTGCCAGCAGCCAGGGACAACTCCACCTCTACGAGCAGTACTTC
TRBJ2-2,13,.,TRBV5-4,.,CASSSVPTGELFF,TGTGCCAGCAGTTCCGTCCCTACCGGGGAGCTGTTTTTT
TRBJ2-5,15,.,TRBV27,TRBD1,CASSSLRQGQETQYF,TGTGCCAGCAGTTCCCTCAGACAGGGACAAGAGACCCAGTACTTC